This T cell receptor (beta chain) derives from a study of blood T cell repertoires in COVID-19. Germline-derived CDR1 and CDR2 are MNHEY and SMNVEV (reference sequence). The V end lost 5 bases, the J end lost 6 bases, and 14 bases lay between the germline ends. The CDR3 loop spans 14 amino acids. Sequenced by immunoSEQ multiplex PCR; TCRdb stores in-frame clones only, minus some. This table holds about 160,000 clones, more than 70% found once. The chain uses TRBV27 and TRBJ2-1, with a possible D match to TRBD2 (6 bases). The TCR originated in a man in his forties or fifties with active or convalescent COVID-19. Sequences were obtained from peripheral blood. The CDR3 reads CASSPLGGVNEQFF. The CDR3 DNA is TGTGCCAGCAGTCCACTCGGGGGAGTCAATGAGCAGTTCTTC.